This T cell receptor beta chain was sequenced during a study of T-cell reconstitution after alpha-beta-depleted transplantation in children. Unique molecular identifiers tagged the TCRbeta library. TCRdb fed the PCR reads into MiXCR, producing one record per CDR3 protein. The sample includes just over 950,000 distinct CDR3 sequences, about 29% of them seen just once. The sample holds a few counts of this clonotype. Its antigen is as yet unknown. Study-level findings and limits: Alpha-beta T cells about two months after transplant reportedly derived from several hundred expanded graft clones. Fresh T-cell production supplied most of the T-cell counts and diversity seen one year after transplant. The study traced high day-60 TCRbeta diversity in some patients to surviving recipient T cells and thymic progenitors.

Per germline, CDR1 SGDLS and CDR2 YYNGEE. V gave up 4 bases and J gave up 0 bases; unmatched junction bases: 4. The CDR3 loop spans 15 amino acids. This specimen consisted of PBMCs, mostly from graft donor cells, obtained 360 days after TCRalphabeta/CD19-depleted stem cell transplant. The chain recombines TRBV9 with TRBJ2-3, with TRBD2 identical over 8 bases. This sequence was found in a boy under two years old who had a stem cell transplant for SCID, so the T cells may come from the graft donor. CDR3 amino acids: CASSFAGGSTDTQYF. The CDR3 DNA reads TGTGCCAGCAGCTTCGCGGGGGGTAGCACAGATACGCAGTATTTT.